The 26 T cell receptor beta chains below come from one sample, sequenced in a study of blood T cell repertoires in COVID-19. Libraries were prepared by immunoSEQ multiplex PCR; TCRdb keeps only in-frame clonotypes and omits some of them. Of around 46,000 clones in the sample, 75% to 90% were seen once. Sample: peripheral blood. The receptors derive from a woman older than 75 with COVID-19, enrolled during active disease.

The chain has TRBV19 and TRBJ2-7; tentatively, D is TRBD2 (5 bases). This CDR3 spans 15 amino acids. Trimming pared 5 bases from V and 4 bases from J, leaving 18 bases between. Germline-derived CDR1 and CDR2 are LNHDA and SQIVND (reference sequence). In DNA form, the CDR3 reads TGTGCCAGTAGTCCTTCTCGGGGAGTCGTGTACGAGCAGTACTTC. Translated: CASSPSRGVVYEQYF.

The chain is built from TRBV18 and TRBJ2-3, with 10 bases fitting TRBD1. With V trimmed by 2 bases and J by 4 bases, 6 bases remained unmatched. The CDR3 spans 16 residues. From germline, CDR1 is KGHSH and CDR2 LQKENI. CDR3 nucleotides: TGTGCCAGCTCACCAGCCGGGACAGGGGTAGCAGATACGCAGTATTTT. This gives the protein CASSPAGTGVADTQYF.

The chain couples TRBV11-2 to TRBJ2-7; tentative D call: TRBD1 (5 bases). The CDR3 covers 18 residues. CDR1 SGHAT and CDR2 FQNNGV come from the germline V gene. V gave up 0 bases and J gave up 4 bases, with 22 bases separating them. Written as DNA, the CDR3 is TGTGCCAGCAGCTTAGAGGGCGGACACCGAAGAACCTCTTACGAGCAGTACTTC. It specifies CASSLEGGHRRTSYEQYF.

This chain uses TRBV18 with TRBJ1-2; perhaps TRBD1 as D (6 bases). Germline-derived CDR1 and CDR2 are KGHSH and LQKENI. V lost 4 bases and J 8 bases, leaving 20 bases between the germline ends. CDR3 size: 15 residues. The CDR3 DNA follows: TGTGCCAGCTCACAAAACAGGGAAGCCATGGCCGGCTACACCTTC. It translates to CASSQNREAMAGYTF.

This chain connects TRBV19 to TRBJ1-5, with D maybe TRBD1 (5 bases). CDR3 length equals 15 residues. The germline CDR1 and CDR2 sequences are LNHDA and SQIVND (reference sequence). V lost 4 bases and J lost 2, with 12 bases in between. CDR3 region: CASSTPTARNQPQHF. CDR3 in DNA: TGTGCCAGTAGTACCCCGACAGCGCGCAATCAGCCCCAGCATTTT. Supplemented by reference TRBV19 and TRBJ1-5, the full variable domain reads DGGITQSPKYLFRKEGQNVTLSCEQNLNHDAMYWYRQDPGQGLRLIYYSQIVNDFQKGDIAEGYSVSREKKESFPLTVTSAQKNPTAFYLCASSTPTARNQPQHFGDGTRLSIL.

This chain uses TRBV7-3 with TRBJ2-3, with TRBD2 identical over 9 bases. Germline-derived CDR1 and CDR2 are SGHTA and FQGTGA. The CDR3 is 16 amino acids. V dropped 3 bases and J dropped 4; count of bases not matched to a gene: 8. The chain's CDR3 is CASSFSGGGVADTQYF. CDR3 in DNA: TGTGCCAGCAGCTTTAGCGGGGGAGGTGTGGCAGATACGCAGTATTTT.

The chain employs TRBV30 and TRBJ1-4, with 7 bases aligning to TRBD1. The CDR3 length is 13 residues. V dropped 2 bases and J dropped 6; count of bases not matched to a gene: 3. Germline assignment: CDR1 GTSNPN and CDR2 SVGIG (reference sequence). CDR3 sequence reads: CAWSPGTDEKLFF. The CDR3 region has the DNA TGTGCCTGGAGTCCCGGGACAGATGAAAAACTGTTTTTT.

The rearrangement joins TRBV3-1 (or the pseudogene TRBV3-2) to TRBJ2-1; 10 bases map to TRBD2. There are 18 residues in the CDR3. The V and J ends lost 0 bases and 6 bases, in that order; junction bases with no gene match: 11. The germline V gene encodes CDR1 LGHDT and CDR2 YNNKEL (reference sequence). This CDR3 reads CASSQDWASGSSGNEQFF. DNA for the CDR3: TGTGCCAGCAGCCAAGATTGGGCTAGCGGGAGCTCAGGCAATGAGCAGTTCTTC.

The genes are TRBV5-6 and TRBJ1-1; the D is unclear. The CDR3 extends over 12 amino acids. Per the germline V gene, CDR1 is SGHDT and CDR2 is YYEEEE. V was cut by 0 bases and J by 2 bases, with 2 bases left in between. The CDR3, as DNA: TGTGCCAGCAGCTTGGCAAACACTGAAGCTTTCTTT. This gives the protein CASSLANTEAFF. Full variable domain (remainder filled in from reference TRBV5-6 and TRBJ1-1): DAGVTQSPTHLIKTRGQQVTLRCSPKSGHDTVSWYQQALGQGPQFIFQYYEEEERQRGNFPDRFSGHQFPNYSSELNVNALLLGDSALYLCASSLANTEAFFGQGTRLTVV.

The chain is built from TRBV30 and TRBJ1-2; perhaps TRBD1 as D (5 bases). V lost 1 base, J lost 0 bases, and 6 bases lay in between. CDR1 is GTSNPN, CDR2 SVGIG, per germline (reference sequence). The CDR3 runs 13 residues. CDR3 in DNA: TGTGCCTGGAGTGGGGGGGCTAACTATGGCTACACCTTC. It encodes CAWSGGANYGYTF.

The V and J genes are TRBV14 and TRBJ1-2, with 7 bases that match TRBD1. Per the germline V gene, CDR1 is SGHDN and CDR2 is FVKESK. V lost 6 bases and J lost 2; bases outside the gene matches: 9. The CDR3 runs to 15 residues. The CDR3 loop is CASRPSDRANYGYTF. CDR3 sequence (DNA): TGTGCCAGCAGACCGAGCGACAGGGCAAACTATGGCTACACCTTC.

V is TRBV2 and J is TRBJ1-5; D might be TRBD1 (5 bases). CDR3 size: 17 residues. V was pared by 5 bases and J by 4 bases, with 21 bases between. The V gene's germline CDR1 is SNHLY and CDR2 FYNNEI. The CDR3 is CASSYDRVRTANQPQHF. The CDR3 DNA reads TGTGCCAGCAGTTATGACAGAGTCCGAACCGCGAATCAGCCCCAGCATTTT.

Written as DNA, the CDR3 is TGTGCCAGCAGTGACCAGAGGCGACCGAATGAAAAACTGTTTTTT. This sequence encodes CASSDQRRPNEKLFF. This rearrangement joins TRBV25-1 to TRBJ1-4; no clear D gene. The CDR3 length is 15 residues. V lost 3 bases to trimming and J lost 5 bases, with 13 bases between them. From germline, CDR1 is MGHDK and CDR2 SYGVNS.

The chain employs TRBV5-5 and TRBJ1-6; 8 nucleotides match TRBD1. Trimming removed 3 bases from V and 6 bases from J; junction bases left unmatched: 5. The CDR3 loop spans 15 amino acids. Per the germline V gene, CDR1 is SGHKS and CDR2 is YYEKEE (reference sequence). CDR3 sequence reads: CASSSGQGSNSPLHF. The CDR3 coding sequence is TGTGCCAGCAGCTCCGGACAGGGTAGTAATTCACCCCTCCACTTT.

This chain links TRBV11-1 with TRBJ2-7; the match to TRBD1 covers 7 bases. Germline CDR1 SGHAT, CDR2 FQDESV (reference sequence). The CDR3 has 14 residues. V gave up 5 bases and J gave up 5 bases; unmatched junction bases: 9. CDR3 DNA sequence: TGTGCCAGCAGCCCCGACAGGGTTTGGAACGAGCAGTACTTC. Amino acids: CASSPDRVWNEQYF.

V is TRBV5-4 and J is TRBJ2-5, with D perhaps TRBD2 (5 bases). V lost 0 bases and J lost 9, with 9 bases in between. The CDR3 sequence is 12 residues long. Germline V CDR1 and CDR2: SGHNT, YYREEE (reference sequence). CDR3 in DNA: TGTGCCAGCAGCTTGGCCGCGGGTGCCCAGTACTTC. Its protein product is CASSLAAGAQYF.

J is TRBJ1-2 and V is TRBV28; 9 nucleotides line up with TRBD1. V dropped 5 bases and J dropped 8; count of bases not matched to a gene: 3. Germline loops: CDR1 MDHEN, CDR2 SYDVKM. This CDR3 has 12 amino acids. CDR3 residues: CASSAGTGGYTF. The DNA of the CDR3 is TGTGCCAGCAGTGCCGGGACAGGGGGCTACACCTTC.

CDR3 residues: CASSLPGDGSSPLHF. CDR3 in DNA: TGCGCCAGCAGCTTGCCGGGGGATGGGAGCTCACCCCTCCACTTT. This sequence joins TRBV5-1 and TRBJ1-6; D perhaps matches TRBD1 (5 bases). CDR1 SGHRS and CDR2 YFSETQ come from the germline V gene. V lost 1 base and J lost 10, with 15 bases in between. The CDR3 has 15 amino acids.

Remarks on this clone: One end of the junction is discordant with germline, which a read error may explain. V and J are TRBV7-7 and TRBJ1-3, with 7 bases fitting TRBD1. Germline V CDR1 and CDR2: SSHAT, FNYEAQ (reference sequence). The CDR3 has 15 residues. The CDR3 bases are TGTGCTAGCAGCAAAGGGGACAGCTTTGGAAACACCATATATTTT. This gives the protein CASSKGDSFGNTIYF.

The gene calls are TRBV11-3 and TRBJ1-1; D is ambiguous. CDR1 and CDR2 from the germline V gene are SGHNT and YENEEA. CDR3 length: 15 amino acids. The V and J ends lost 0 bases and 0 bases respectively, with 8 bases between them. The CDR3 sequence is CASSLDGRLNTEAFF. The CDR3 DNA reads as TGTGCCAGCAGCTTAGATGGCAGGCTGAACACTGAAGCTTTCTTT.

The rearrangement joins TRBV14 to TRBJ2-6, with D unclear. This CDR3 has 15 residues. From germline, CDR1 is SGHDN and CDR2 FVKESK. V was pared by 8 bases and J by 0 bases, with 11 bases between. CDR3 bases: TGTGCCAGCCGCCCGTCGGGCTCTGGGGCCAACGTCCTGACTTTC. Amino acids: CASRPSGSGANVLTF.

This chain joins TRBV30 and TRBJ2-7; possibly TRBD1 for D (6 bases). This CDR3 region has 12 residues. Germline lookup yields CDR1 GTSNPN and CDR2 SVGIG (reference sequence). Trimming took 3 bases from V and 2 from J, leaving 8 bases between them. The CDR3 region is CAWSQGTYEQYF. The CDR3 nucleotides read TGTGCCTGGAGCCAGGGGACCTACGAGCAGTACTTC.

This chain connects TRBV6-5 to TRBJ1-1; D might be TRBD1 (5 bases). Germline CDR1 reads MNHEY; CDR2 reads SVGAGI. Trimming cost V 4 bases and J 1 base, with 10 bases left between them. CDR3 size: 14 residues. CDR3 sequence (DNA): TGTGCCAGCAGTTCTGGAGGGGAGAACACTGAAGCTTTCTTT. It yields the protein CASSSGGENTEAFF.

This chain links TRBV19 with TRBJ1-2; weak D call: TRBD1 (5 bases). V was shortened by 5 bases and J by 8 bases, with 18 bases between the two germline ends. CDR3 length: 14 amino acids. CDR1 is LNHDA, CDR2 SQIVND, per germline (reference sequence). The DNA for the CDR3 is TGTGCCAGTAGTGCAGCCGGGCCCCAGGGAGGCTACACCTTC. Protein: CASSAAGPQGGYTF.

The chain links TRBV5-5 to TRBJ2-1, with TRBD2 matching 9 bases. The CDR3 extends over 15 amino acids. V was pared by 4 bases and J by 7 bases, with 9 bases of the junction left unmatched. Germline V gene data show CDR1 as SGHKS and CDR2 as YYEKEE (reference sequence). DNA for the CDR3: TGTGCCAGCAGCCCCGGTCTAGCGGGAACAAATGAGCAGTTCTTC. Its translation: CASSPGLAGTNEQFF.

This sequence joins TRBV10-1 and TRBJ2-3; 16 nucleotides agree with TRBD2. The CDR3 totals 23 residues. The V gene end was trimmed by 6 bases and the J gene end by 2 bases; junction bases not matched to a gene: 23. Germline-derived CDR1 and CDR2 are WNHNN and SYGVQD (reference sequence). CDR3 DNA sequence: TGCGCCAGCAGACCCGGGACTAGCGGGGGGGCCGGGGGTCCCAGCTGGTCCACAGATACGCAGTATTTT. Its protein is CASRPGTSGGAGGPSWSTDTQYF.